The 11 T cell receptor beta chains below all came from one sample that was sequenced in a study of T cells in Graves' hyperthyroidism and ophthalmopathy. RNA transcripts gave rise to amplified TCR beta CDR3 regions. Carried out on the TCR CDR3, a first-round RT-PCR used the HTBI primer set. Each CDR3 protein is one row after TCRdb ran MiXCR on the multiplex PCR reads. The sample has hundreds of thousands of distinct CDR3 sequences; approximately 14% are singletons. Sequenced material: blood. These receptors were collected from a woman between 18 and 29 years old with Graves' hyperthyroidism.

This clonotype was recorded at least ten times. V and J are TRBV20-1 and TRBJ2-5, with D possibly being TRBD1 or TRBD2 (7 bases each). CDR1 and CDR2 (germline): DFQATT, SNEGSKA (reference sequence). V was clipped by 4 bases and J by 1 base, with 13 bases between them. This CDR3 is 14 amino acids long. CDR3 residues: CSATGGVSQETQYF. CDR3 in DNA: TGCAGTGCTACAGGGGGGGTCAGCCAAGAGACCCAGTACTTC.

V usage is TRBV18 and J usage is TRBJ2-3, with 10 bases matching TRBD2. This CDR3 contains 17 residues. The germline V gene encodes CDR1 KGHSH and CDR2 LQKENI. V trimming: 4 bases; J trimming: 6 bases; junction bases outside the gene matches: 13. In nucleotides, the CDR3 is TGTGCCAGCTCACGAAGCGGGGGGGCTGGAAGTGCGGATACGCAGTATTTT. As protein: CASSRSGGAGSADTQYF.

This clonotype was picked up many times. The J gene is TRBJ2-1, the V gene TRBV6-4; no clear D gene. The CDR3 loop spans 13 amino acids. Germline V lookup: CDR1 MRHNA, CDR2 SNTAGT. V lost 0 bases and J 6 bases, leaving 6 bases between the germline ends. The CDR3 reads CASSDSDSNEQFF. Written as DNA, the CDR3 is TGTGCCAGCAGTGACTCCGACTCCAATGAGCAGTTCTTC.

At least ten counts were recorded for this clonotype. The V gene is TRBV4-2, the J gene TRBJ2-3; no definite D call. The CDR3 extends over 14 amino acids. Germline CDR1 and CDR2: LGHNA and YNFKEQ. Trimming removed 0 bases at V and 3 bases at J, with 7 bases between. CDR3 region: CASSQDMETDTQYF. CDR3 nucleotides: TGTGCCAGCAGCCAAGATATGGAAACAGATACGCAGTATTTT.

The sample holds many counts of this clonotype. The CDR3 DNA reads as TGTGCCAGCAGCACGGGACAGGGGACAGATACGCAGTATTTT. Translating gives CASSTGQGTDTQYF. The chain has TRBV13 and TRBJ2-3; 10 bases match TRBD1. Germline V gives CDR1 PRHDT, CDR2 FYEKMQ (reference sequence). CDR3 length: 14 amino acids. Losses at the gene ends were 5 bases for V and 3 bases for J; bases not matched to a gene: 2.

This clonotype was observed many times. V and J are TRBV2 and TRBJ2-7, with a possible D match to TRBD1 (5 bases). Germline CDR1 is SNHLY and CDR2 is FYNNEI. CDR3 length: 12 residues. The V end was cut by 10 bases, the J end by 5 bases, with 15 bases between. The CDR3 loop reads CATARGSNEQYF. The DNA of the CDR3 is TGTGCCACCGCTAGGGGTAGCAACGAGCAGTACTTC.

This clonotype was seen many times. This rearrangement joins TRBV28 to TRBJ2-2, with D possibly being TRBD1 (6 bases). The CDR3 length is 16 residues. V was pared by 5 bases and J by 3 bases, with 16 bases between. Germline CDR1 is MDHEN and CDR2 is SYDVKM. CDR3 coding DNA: TGTGCCAGCAGTACCTACCGGGACACCTACACCGGGGAGCTGTTTTTT. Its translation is CASSTYRDTYTGELFF.

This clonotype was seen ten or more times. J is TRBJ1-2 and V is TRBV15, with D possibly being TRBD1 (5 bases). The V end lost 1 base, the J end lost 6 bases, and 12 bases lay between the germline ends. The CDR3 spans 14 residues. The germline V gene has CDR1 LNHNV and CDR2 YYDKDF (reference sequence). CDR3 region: CATSRAGRENGYTF. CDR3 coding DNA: TGTGCCACCAGCAGAGCGGGCAGGGAAAATGGCTACACCTTC. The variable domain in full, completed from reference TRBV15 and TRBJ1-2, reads DAMVIQNPRYQVTQFGKPVTLSCSQTLNHNVMYWYQQKSSQAPKLLFHYYDKDFNNEADTPDNFQSRRPNTSFCFLDIRSPGLGDTAMYLCATSRAGRENGYTFGSGTRLTVV.

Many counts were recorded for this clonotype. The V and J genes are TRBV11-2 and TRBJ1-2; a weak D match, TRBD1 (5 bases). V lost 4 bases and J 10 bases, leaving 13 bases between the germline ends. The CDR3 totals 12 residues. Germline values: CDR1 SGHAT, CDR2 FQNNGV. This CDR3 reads CASSSGGRAYTF. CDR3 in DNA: TGTGCCAGCAGCTCGGGGGGAAGGGCCTACACCTTC.

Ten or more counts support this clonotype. The CDR3 DNA reads as TGTGCCAGCAGTGTCGCGGGGGGTGTCTCCGAGCAGTACTTC. Translating gives CASSVAGGVSEQYF. V and J are TRBV6-1 and TRBJ2-7, with TRBD2 matching over 8 bases. Germline V lookup: CDR1 MNHNS, CDR2 SASEGT. CDR3 size: 14 residues. V lost 4 bases and J lost 6; bases outside the gene matches: 8.

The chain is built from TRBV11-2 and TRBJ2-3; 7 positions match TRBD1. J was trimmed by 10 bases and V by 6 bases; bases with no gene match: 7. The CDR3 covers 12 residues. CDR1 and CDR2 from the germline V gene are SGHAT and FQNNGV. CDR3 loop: CASSYTGEAQYF. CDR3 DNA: TGTGCCAGCAGTTATACAGGGGAAGCGCAGTATTTT.